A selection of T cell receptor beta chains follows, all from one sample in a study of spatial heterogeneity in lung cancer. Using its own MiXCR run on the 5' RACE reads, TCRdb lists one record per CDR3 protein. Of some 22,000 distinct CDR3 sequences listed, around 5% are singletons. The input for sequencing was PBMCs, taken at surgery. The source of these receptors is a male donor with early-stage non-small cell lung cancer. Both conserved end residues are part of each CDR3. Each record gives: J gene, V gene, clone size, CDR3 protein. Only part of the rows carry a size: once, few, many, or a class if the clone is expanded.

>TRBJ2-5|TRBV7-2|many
CASSPYRAGETQYF
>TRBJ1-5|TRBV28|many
CASRTPTGNQPQHF
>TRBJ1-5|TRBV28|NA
CASSPPRTGIRNQPQHF
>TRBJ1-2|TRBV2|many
CACGQGNYGYTF
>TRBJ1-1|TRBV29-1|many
CSVGQAKGPRTEAFF
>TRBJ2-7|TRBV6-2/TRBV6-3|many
CASSYLQRALTYEQYF
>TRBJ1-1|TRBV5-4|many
CASSRNRGPGTEAFF
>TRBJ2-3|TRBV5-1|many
CASSVVDRSRDTQYF
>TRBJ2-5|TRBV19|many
CASKVRPEGKETQYF
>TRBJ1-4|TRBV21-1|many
CASIRRGQEGEKLFF
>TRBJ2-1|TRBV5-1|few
CASSLGQGAHNEQFF
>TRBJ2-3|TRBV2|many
CASTLLRTSGYSTDTQYF
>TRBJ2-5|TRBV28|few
CASGGLGETQYF
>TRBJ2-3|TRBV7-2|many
CASRRLADPSSGLRGGQYF
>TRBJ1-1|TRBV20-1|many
CSARLQDGNTEAFF
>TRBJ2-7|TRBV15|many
CATSRERGYEQYF
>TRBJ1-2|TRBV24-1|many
CATSTDLNYGYTF
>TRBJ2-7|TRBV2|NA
CASRRSVAGEHEQYF
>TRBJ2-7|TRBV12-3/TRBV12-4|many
CASTSTGNEQYF
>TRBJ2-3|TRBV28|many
CASSLAASGRTDTQYF
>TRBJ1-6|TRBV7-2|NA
CASSFVADRGSPLHF
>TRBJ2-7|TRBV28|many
CASTRRRDSYEQYF
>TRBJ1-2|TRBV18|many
CASSPPAQQYGYTF
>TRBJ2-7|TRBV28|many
CASTTETSSYEQYF
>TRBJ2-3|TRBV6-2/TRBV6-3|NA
CASSYFSTTDTQYF
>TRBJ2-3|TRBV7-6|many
CATQRGGPEDTQYF
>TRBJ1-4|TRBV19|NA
CASSRQGDPSTNEKLFF
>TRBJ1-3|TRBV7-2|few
CASSLAQGSGNTIYF
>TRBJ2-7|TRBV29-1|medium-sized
CSVSTTGNEQYF
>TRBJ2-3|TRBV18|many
CASSSGQGITDTQYF
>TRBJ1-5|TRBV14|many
CASSPSGQGSQPQHF
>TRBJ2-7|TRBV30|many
CAFTTSEQYF
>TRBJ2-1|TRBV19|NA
CASSIVGVHNEQFF
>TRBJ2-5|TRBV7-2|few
CASSFSQETQYF
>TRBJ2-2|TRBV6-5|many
CASKRVGNTNTGELFF
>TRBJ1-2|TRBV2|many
CASSRDSNYGYTF
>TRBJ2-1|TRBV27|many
CASILRADLGWGPYNEQFF
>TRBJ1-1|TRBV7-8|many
CASRPPGTRMNTEAFF
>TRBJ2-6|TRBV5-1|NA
CASKIEGTSSGANVLTF
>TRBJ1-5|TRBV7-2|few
CASSSQGVQPQHF
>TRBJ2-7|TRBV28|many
CASSFTIPPYEQYF
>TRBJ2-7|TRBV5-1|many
CASSPYGGTGAYEQYF
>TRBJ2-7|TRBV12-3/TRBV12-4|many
CASSYGYEQYF
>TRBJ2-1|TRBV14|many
CASSQVGLTKDEQFF
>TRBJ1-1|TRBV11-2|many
CASIAGAGITEAFF
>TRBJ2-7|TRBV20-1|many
CSAQTSALSYEQYF
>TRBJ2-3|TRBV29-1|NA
CSVRLAGVTDTQYF
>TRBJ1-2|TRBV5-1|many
CASSSTGELYGYTF
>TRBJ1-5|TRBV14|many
CASSPSGTGGVGPQHF
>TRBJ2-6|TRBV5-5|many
CASSLATGSSGANVLTF
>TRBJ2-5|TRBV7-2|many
CASGDGTQYF
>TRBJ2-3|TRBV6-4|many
CASVPGLASYF
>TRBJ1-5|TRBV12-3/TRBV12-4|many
CASSLGVGNQPQHF
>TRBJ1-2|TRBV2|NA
CASSELTEYGYTF